One T cell receptor (beta chain) is described in this entry. Its antigen is currently unknown. Molecules of cDNA were individually given unique molecular identifiers that were attached to them. MiXCR, applied by TCRdb to the 5' RACE reads, yields one record per CDR3 protein. The sample holds 100,000 to 150,000 distinct CDR3 sequences, about 15% seen once. This CDR3 comprises 13 residues. The germline V gene encodes CDR1 DFQATT and CDR2 SNEGSKA (reference sequence). Trimming at V came to 5 bases and at J to 5 bases, leaving 5 bases not matched to a gene. The sample originates from a study of early T cells in non-severe SARS-CoV-2 infection. Study results and caveats: Matching with VDJdb favored anti-spike CD8 responses (missing private and CD4 specificities).

Sequences were obtained from whole blood. The TCR sequence derives from an adult who was a healthcare worker with PCR-confirmed SARS-CoV-2 infection or an uninfected control (not recorded which). The rearrangement uses TRBV20-1 and TRBJ1-5, with 8 bases aligning to TRBD1. The CDR3 DNA reads as TGCAGTGCTCCCCAGGGGGCGGATCAGCCCCAGCATTTT. Protein: CSAPQGADQPQHF.